The subject of this entry is one TCR beta chain. Its target is unknown. This entry belongs to a study of human thymus T cells. Study-level points and caveats: Unrelated people showed highly overlapping thymic repertoires, related research reported. Biased V and J segment usage appeared in thymus and peripheral blood.

Here immunoSEQ multiplex PCR was the method, and the copy in TCRdb shows in-frame clones only, minus some. The table lists roughly 120,000 clones, around 95% of them singletons, with less than 0.03% in the top ten. Corrective heart surgery yielded resections, and these provided the thymus tissue. The donor group consisted of healthy Finnish infants who were having corrective surgery for congenital heart defects. This receptor was taken from a boy younger than two with a congenital heart defect but otherwise immunologically healthy. Material for sequencing was thymus tissue.

The CDR3 protein is CASSDPAGGPSYNEQFF. The CDR3, as DNA: TGTGCCAGCAGTGACCCAGCGGGGGGTCCCTCCTACAATGAGCAGTTCTTC. This chain uses TRBV9 with TRBJ2-1; 9 bases line up with TRBD2. The germline gives CDR1 SGDLS, CDR2 YYNGEE. V lost 5 bases to trimming and J lost 0 bases; unmatched junction nucleotides: 9. This CDR3 spans 17 amino acids.